Below are 3 T cell receptor beta chains sequenced from a single sample in a study of cytomegalovirus exposure and HLA in healthy donors. The primer mix had 60 Vbeta and 13 Jbeta primers. TCRdb's copy holds only in-frame clones and misses some; the assay was immunoSEQ multiplex PCR. The sample holds 250,000 or so clones, about 86% seen once. The sequencing input was PBMCs. These receptor sequences come from a woman in her sixties in good health and CMV-seropositive.

About this clone: The same CDR3 is also encoded by other DNA sequences in this sample. The rearrangement links TRBV21-1 to TRBJ2-7; the table's D call, TRBD2, was not checked against the DNA. TRBV21-1 is a documented pseudogene. The CDR3 is 11 amino acids. CDR3 residues: CASSNRGEQYF. The CDR3 DNA is TGTGCCAGCAGCAATCGGGGGGAGCAGTACTTC.

The gene calls are TRBV5-4 and TRBJ1-6; tentatively, D is TRBD1 (6 bases). Per the germline V gene, CDR1 is SGHNT and CDR2 is YYREEE (reference sequence). This CDR3 spans 13 amino acids. Trimming removed 4 bases from V and 10 bases from J, with 12 bases in between. The CDR3 protein is CASSPGGRSPLHF. The CDR3 DNA sequence: TGTGCCAGCAGCCCCGGGGGGCGGTCACCCCTCCACTTT.

The gene calls are TRBV7-9 and TRBJ1-2; 9 bases are shared with TRBD1. The V gene's germline CDR1 is SEHNR and CDR2 FQNEAQ (reference sequence). After removal of 5 bases from V and 5 bases from J, the junction contained 3 bases not matched to a gene. The CDR3 is 13 amino acids. The DNA of the CDR3 is TGTGCCAGCAGCGAGGACAGGGGATATGGCTACACCTTC. It is translated as CASSEDRGYGYTF.